This TCR beta chain was obtained from a study of breast tumors, draining lymph nodes, adjacent tissues. General study results and limits: Data fit most tumor T cells coming from lymph node, expanding in tumor. That most tumor T cells come from lymph nodes remained unproven. Tumor TCR diversity was below lymph nodes but above nontumor tissue.

This clonotype was recorded at least ten times. Its target is unknown. Samples came from axillary lymph nodes draining the breast cancer. TCRdb fed the multiplex PCR reads into MiXCR, producing one record per CDR3 protein. The table includes about 200,000 distinct CDR3 sequences, roughly 31% detected once. The TCR sequence derives from a female donor with breast cancer. Some clones in this sample may be carry-over from other donors' samples. The sample taken for sequencing was axillary lymph node tissue.

CDR3 loop: CASTYDETQYF. CDR3 nucleotide sequence: TGTGCCAGCACTTACGATGAGACCCAGTACTTC. The chain links TRBV2 to TRBJ2-5; D unclear. V lost 7 bases and J lost 5, with 8 bases in between. The CDR3 is 11 residues long. CDR1 and CDR2 (germline): SNHLY, FYNNEI. The whole variable domain, filled in from reference TRBV2 and TRBJ2-5, reads EPEVTQTPSHQVTQMGQEVILRCVPISNHLYFYWYRQILGQKVEFLVSFYNNEISEKSEIFDDQFSVERPDGSNFTLKIRSTKLEDSAMYFCASTYDETQYFGPGTRLLVL.